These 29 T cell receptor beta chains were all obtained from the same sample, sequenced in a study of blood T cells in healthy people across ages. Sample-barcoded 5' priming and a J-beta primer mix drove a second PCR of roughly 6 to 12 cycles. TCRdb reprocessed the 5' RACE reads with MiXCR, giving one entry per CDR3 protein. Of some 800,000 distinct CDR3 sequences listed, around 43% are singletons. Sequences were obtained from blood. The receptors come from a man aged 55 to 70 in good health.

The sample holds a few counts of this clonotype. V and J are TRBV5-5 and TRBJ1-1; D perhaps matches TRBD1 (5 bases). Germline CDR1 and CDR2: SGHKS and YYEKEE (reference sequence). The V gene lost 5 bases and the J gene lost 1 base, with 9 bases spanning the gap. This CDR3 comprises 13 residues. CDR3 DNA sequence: TGTGCCAGCAGTTTTACAGGGAACACTGAAGCTTTCTTT. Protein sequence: CASSFTGNTEAFF.

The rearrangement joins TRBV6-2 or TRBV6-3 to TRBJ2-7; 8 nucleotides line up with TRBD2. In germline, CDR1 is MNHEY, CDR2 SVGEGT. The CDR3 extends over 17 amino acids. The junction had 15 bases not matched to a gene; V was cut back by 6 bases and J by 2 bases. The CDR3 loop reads CASSRRRGGTSTYEQYF. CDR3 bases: TGTGCCAGCAGCCGACGCCGGGGGGGAACCTCAACCTACGAGCAGTACTTC.

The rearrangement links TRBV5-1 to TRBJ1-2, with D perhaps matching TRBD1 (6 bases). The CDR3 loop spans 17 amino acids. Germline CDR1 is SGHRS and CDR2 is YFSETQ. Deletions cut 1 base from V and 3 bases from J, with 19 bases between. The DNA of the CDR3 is TGCGCCAGCAGCTTGTGGAGTGCCGGGACAACCGACTATGGCTACACCTTC. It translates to CASSLWSAGTTDYGYTF.

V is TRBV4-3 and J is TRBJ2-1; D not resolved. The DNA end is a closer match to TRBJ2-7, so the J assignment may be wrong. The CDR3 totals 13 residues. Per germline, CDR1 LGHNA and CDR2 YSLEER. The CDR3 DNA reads TGCGCCAGCAGCCCCGACCGTTACAATGAGCAGTACTTC. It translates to CASSPDRYNEQYF.

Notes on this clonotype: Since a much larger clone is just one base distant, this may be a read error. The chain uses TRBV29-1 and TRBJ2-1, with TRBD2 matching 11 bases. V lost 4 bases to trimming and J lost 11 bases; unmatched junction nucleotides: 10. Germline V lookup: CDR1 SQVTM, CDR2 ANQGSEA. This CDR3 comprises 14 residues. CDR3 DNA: TGCAGCGTTGTAGCGGGGGGGATGAGAAATAAGCAGTTCTTC. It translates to CSVVAGGMRNKQFF.

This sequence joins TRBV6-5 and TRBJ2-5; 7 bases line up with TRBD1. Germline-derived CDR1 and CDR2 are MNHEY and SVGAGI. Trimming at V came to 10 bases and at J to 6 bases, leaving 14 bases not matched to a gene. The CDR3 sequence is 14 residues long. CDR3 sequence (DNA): TGTGCCACCAATGACGACAGGGTAGGGAAGACCCAGTACTTC. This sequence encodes CATNDDRVGKTQYF.

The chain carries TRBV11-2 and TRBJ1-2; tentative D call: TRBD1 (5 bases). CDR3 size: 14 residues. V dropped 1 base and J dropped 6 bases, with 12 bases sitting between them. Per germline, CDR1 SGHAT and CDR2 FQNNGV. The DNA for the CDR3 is TGTGCCAGCAGCTTAGGGGGGAGCAGACATGGCTACACCTTC. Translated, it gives CASSLGGSRHGYTF.

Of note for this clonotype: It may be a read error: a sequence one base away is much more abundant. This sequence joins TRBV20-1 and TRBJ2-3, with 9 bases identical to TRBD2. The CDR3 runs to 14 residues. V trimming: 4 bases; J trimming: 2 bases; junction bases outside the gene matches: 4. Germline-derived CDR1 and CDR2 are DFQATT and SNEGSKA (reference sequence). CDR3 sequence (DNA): TGCAGTGCTACTAGCGGGGACATCACAGATACGCAGTATTTT. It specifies CSATSGDITDTQYF.

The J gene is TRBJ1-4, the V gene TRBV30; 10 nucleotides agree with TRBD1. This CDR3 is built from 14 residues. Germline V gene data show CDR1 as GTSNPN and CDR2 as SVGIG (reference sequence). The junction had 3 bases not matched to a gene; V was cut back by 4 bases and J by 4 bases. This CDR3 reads CAWNGDRGNEKLFF. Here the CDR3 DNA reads TGTGCCTGGAATGGGGACAGGGGTAATGAAAAACTGTTTTTT. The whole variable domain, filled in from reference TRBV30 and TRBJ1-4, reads SQTIHQWPATLVQPVGSPLSLECTVEGTSNPNLYWYRQAAGRGLQLLFYSVGIGQISSEVPQNLSASRPQDRQFILSSKKLLLSDSGFYLCAWNGDRGNEKLFFGSGTQLSVL.

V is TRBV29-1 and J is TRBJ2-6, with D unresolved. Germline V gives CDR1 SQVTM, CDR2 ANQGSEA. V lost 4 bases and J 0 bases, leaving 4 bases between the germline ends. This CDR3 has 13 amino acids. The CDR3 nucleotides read TGCAGCGTTGTTGGCTCTGGGGCCAACGTCCTGACTTTC. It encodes CSVVGSGANVLTF.

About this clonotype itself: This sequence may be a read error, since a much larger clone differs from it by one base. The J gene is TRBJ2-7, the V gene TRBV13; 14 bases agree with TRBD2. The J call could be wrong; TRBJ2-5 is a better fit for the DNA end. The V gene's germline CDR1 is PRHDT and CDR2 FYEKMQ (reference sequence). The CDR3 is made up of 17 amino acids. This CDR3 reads CASSWGLAGECQETQYF. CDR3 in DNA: TGTGCCAGCAGCTGGGGACTAGCGGGGGAATGCCAAGAGACCCAGTACTTC.

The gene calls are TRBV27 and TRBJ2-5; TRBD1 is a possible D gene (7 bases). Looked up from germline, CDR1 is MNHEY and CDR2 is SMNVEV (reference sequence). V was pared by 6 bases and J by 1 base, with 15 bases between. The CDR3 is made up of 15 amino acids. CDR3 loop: CASSPHRGLQETQYF. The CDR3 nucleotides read TGTGCCAGCAGCCCCCACAGGGGACTCCAAGAGACCCAGTACTTC.

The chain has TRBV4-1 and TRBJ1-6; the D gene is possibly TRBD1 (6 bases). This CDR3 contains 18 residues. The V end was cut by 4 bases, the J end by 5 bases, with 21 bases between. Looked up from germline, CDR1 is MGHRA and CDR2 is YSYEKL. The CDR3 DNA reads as TGCGCCAGCAGCCTATCCTGGGCACGGGGGCGGAATAATTCACCCCTCCACTTT. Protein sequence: CASSLSWARGRNNSPLHF.

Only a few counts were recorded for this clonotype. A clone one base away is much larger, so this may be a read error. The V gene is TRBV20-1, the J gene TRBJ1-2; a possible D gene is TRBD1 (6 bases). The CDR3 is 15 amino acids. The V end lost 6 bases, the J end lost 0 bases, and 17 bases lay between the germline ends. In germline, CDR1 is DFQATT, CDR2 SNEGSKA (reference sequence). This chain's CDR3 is CSAKGGAGANYGYTF. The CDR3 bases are TGCAGTGCCAAAGGGGGAGCAGGCGCTAACTATGGCTACACCTTC.

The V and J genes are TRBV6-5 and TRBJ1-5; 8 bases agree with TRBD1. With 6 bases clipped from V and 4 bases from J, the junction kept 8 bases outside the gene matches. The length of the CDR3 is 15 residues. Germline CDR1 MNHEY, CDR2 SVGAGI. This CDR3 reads CASRPTYRGNQPQHF. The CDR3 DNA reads TGTGCCAGCAGACCCACCTACAGGGGGAATCAGCCCCAGCATTTT.

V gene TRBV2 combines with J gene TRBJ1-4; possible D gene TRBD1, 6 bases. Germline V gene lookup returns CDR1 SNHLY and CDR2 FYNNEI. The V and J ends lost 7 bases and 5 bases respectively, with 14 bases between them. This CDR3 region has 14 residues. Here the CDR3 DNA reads TGTGCCAGCAAGGTGGACAGCAGCAATGAAAAACTGTTTTTT. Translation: CASKVDSSNEKLFF.

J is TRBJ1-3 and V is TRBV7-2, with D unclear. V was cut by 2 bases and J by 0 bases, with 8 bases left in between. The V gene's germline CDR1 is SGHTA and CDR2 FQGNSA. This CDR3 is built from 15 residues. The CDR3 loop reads CASSLSSNSGNTIYF. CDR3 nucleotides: TGTGCCAGCAGCTTATCCTCCAACTCTGGAAACACCATATATTTT.

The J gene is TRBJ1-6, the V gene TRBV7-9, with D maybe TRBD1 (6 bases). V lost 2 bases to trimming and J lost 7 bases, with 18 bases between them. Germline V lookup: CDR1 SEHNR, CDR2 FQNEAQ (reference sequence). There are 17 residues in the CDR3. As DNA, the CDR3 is TGTGCCAGCAGCTTACAAGCAGGGGCCGAATTCAATTCACCCCTCCACTTT. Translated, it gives CASSLQAGAEFNSPLHF.

The CDR3 DNA reads as TGTGCCAGCAGTTACGACCCCCGTGGAGAGACCCAGTACTTC. Protein product: CASSYDPRGETQYF. The V call is TRBV6-2 or TRBV6-3, the J call TRBJ2-4; D remains ambiguous. Matching the DNA end better, TRBJ2-5 makes the J call doubtful. The length of the CDR3 is 14 residues. The germline V gene has CDR1 MNHEY and CDR2 SVGEGT.

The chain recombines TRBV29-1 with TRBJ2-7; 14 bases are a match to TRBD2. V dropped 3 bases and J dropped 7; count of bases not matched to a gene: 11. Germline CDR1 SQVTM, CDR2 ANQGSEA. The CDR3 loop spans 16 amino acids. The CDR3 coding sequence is TGCAGCGTTGATGAGGGACTAGCGGGAGCTTCAGGGGAGCAGTACTTC. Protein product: CSVDEGLAGASGEQYF.

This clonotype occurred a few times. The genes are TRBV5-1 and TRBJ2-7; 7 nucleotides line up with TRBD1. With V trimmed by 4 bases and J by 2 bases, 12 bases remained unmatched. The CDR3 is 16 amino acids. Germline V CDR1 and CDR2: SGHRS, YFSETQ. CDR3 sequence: CASSPPTGRLTYEQYF. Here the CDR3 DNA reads TGCGCCAGCAGCCCCCCGACAGGGCGGTTGACCTACGAGCAGTACTTC.

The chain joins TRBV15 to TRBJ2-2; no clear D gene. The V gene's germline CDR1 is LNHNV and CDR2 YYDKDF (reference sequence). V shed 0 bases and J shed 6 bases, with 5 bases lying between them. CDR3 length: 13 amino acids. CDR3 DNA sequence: TGTGCCACCAGCAGAGAGCTAGCCGGGGAGCTGTTTTTT. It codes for CATSRELAGELFF. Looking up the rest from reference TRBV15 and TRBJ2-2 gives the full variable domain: DAMVIQNPRYQVTQFGKPVTLSCSQTLNHNVMYWYQQKSSQAPKLLFHYYDKDFNNEADTPDNFQSRRPNTSFCFLDIRSPGLGDTAMYLCATSRELAGELFFGEGSRLTVL.

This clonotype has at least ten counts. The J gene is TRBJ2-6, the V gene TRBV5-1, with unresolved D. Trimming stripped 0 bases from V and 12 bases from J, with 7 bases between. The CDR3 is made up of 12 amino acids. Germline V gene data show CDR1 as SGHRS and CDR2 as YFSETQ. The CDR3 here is CASSLDLGVLTF. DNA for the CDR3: TGCGCCAGCAGCTTGGACCTAGGCGTCCTGACTTTC.

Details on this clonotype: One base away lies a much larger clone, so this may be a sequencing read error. This CDR3 reads CASSPQTGHEQYF. DNA of the CDR3: TGTGCCAGCAGCCCCCAGACAGGGCATGAGCAGTACTTC. V and J are TRBV7-9 and TRBJ2-7; 7 bases match TRBD1. The CDR3 loop spans 13 amino acids. In germline, CDR1 is SEHNR, CDR2 FQNEAQ (reference sequence). Germline trimming cut 5 bases from V and 7 bases from J; bases unmatched to any gene: 8.

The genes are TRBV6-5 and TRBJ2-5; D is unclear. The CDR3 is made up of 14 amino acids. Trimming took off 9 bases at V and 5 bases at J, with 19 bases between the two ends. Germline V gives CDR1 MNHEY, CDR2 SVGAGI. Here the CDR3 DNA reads TGTGCCAGTAGTGACGCGAGGTTTGGGGAGACCCAGTACTTC. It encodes CASSDARFGETQYF.

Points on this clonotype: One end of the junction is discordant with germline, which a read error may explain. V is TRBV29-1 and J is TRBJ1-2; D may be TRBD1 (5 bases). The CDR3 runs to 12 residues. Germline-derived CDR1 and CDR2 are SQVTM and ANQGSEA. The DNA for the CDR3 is TGCAGCGCTGGGGACCGTAACTATGGCCACACCTTC. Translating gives CSAGDRNYGHTF. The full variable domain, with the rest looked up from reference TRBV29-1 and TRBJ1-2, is SAVISQKPSRDICQRGTSLTIQCQVDSQVTMMFWYRQQPGQSLTLIATANQGSEATYESGFVIDKFPISRPNLTFSTLTVSNMSPEDSSIYLCSAGDRNYGHTFGSGTRLTVV.

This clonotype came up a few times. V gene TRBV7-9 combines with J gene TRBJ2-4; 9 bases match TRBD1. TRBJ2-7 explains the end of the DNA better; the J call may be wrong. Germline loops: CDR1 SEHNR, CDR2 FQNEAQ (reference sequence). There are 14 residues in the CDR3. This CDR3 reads CASSHAGTGYEQYF. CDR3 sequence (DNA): TGTGCCAGCAGCCACGCCGGGACAGGGTACGAGCAGTACTTC.

CDR3 in DNA: TGTGCCAGCAGCTTAACGCCAGGGAGGCCCGGGGAGCTGTTTTTT. Amino acid sequence: CASSLTPGRPGELFF. V and J are TRBV7-2 and TRBJ2-2; a weak D match, TRBD2 (6 bases). V was shortened by 2 bases and J by 6 bases, with 13 bases between the two germline ends. CDR3 length equals 15 residues. Germline V lookup: CDR1 SGHTA, CDR2 FQGNSA.

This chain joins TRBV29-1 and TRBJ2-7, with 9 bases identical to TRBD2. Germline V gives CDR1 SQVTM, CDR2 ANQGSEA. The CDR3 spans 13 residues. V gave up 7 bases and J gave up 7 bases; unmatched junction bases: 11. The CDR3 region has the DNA TGCAGCGCATCCGGGACTAGCCCGTTGGAGCAGTACTTC. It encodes CSASGTSPLEQYF.